This T cell receptor (beta chain) was found in a study of CD8+ T cells in alopecia areata. For the study at large: Patients received oral tofacitinib, 5 to 10 mg twice daily, for moderate-to-severe alopecia areata. Tofacitinib ran for 6 to 18 months before 6 months off drug.

On this clone: Distinct nucleotide sequences in the sample also encode this CDR3.

cDNA prepared by RNA extraction and subsequent reverse transcription served as the template for sequencing. The method was immunoSEQ multiplex PCR; TCRdb's version includes in-frame clones alone and lacks a portion of them. The sample contains roughly 250,000 clones, less than 80% of which appear only once. Germline assignment: CDR1 SGHNT and CDR2 YYREEE (reference sequence). CDR3 size: 13 residues. Trimming stripped 0 bases from V and 4 bases from J, with 6 bases between. J is TRBJ2-3 and V is TRBV5-4, with a weak D call TRBD2 (5 bases). The clonotype originates from a human donor with alopecia areata. Sequences were derived from CD4+ T cells sorted from blood, sampled at week 0. CDR3 region: CASSLASSDTQYF. The CDR3 coding sequence is TGTGCCAGCAGCTTGGCTAGCTCAGATACGCAGTATTTT.